The 21 T cell receptor beta chains below come from one sample, sequenced in a study of T cell responses to AZD1222 COVID-19 vaccine. Repertoires were generated with immunoSEQ multiplex PCR, while TCRdb's copy carries only in-frame clones and drops some. The profile covers about 150,000 clones, with approximately 90% appearing a single time and over 1.2% taken by the ten largest. Sequencing was performed on peripheral blood, taken 28 days after the second AZD1222 dose. These receptors were collected from an adult who received the AZD1222 COVID-19 vaccine.

The chain has TRBV30 and TRBJ2-7, with a tentative D call TRBD2 (5 bases). The V end was cut by 4 bases, the J end by 5 bases, with 12 bases between. The CDR3 runs 12 residues. Looked up from germline, CDR1 is GTSNPN and CDR2 is SVGIG (reference sequence). The CDR3 loop reads CAWTQTGNEQYF. Written as DNA, the CDR3 is TGTGCCTGGACCCAGACGGGGAACGAGCAGTACTTC.

This chain uses TRBV28 with TRBJ2-1; the D gene is possibly TRBD1 (5 bases). Between the trimmed V and J ends, which lost 3 bases and 10 bases, there was a span of 10 bases. The CDR3 is 12 residues long. Germline CDR1 and CDR2: MDHEN and SYDVKM. DNA for the CDR3: TGTGCCAGCAGTTTTTTACAGGTAGAGCAGTTCTTC. Translated: CASSFLQVEQFF.

The chain combines TRBV12-3 or TRBV12-4 with TRBJ2-7, with no clear D. The CDR3 consists of 11 residues. With 5 bases removed from V and 4 bases from J, the gap between germline ends came to 6 bases. CDR3 sequence reads: CASSLEYEQYF. CDR3 nucleotide sequence: TGTGCCAGCAGTCTAGAGTACGAGCAGTACTTC.

The rearrangement uses TRBV7-9 and TRBJ2-7; 7 bases are a match to TRBD1. V shed 5 bases, J shed 6 bases, and the junction held 7 bases outside the gene matches. The CDR3 consists of 13 residues. From germline, CDR1 is SEHNR and CDR2 FQNEAQ (reference sequence). The CDR3, as DNA: TGTGCCAGCAGCAGACAGGGTCCGATCGAGCAGTACTTC. It is translated as CASSRQGPIEQYF.

This clone was observed once. This chain joins TRBV5-1 and TRBJ2-1; 8 bases map to TRBD2. The germline CDR1 and CDR2 sequences are SGHRS and YFSETQ. The V and J ends lost 4 bases and 5 bases, in that order; junction bases with no gene match: 8. The CDR3 covers 15 residues. CDR3 residues: CASSTLLRGDNEQFF. In nucleotides, the CDR3 is TGCGCCAGCAGCACCTTACTGCGGGGGGACAATGAGCAGTTCTTC.

V gene TRBV9 combines with J gene TRBJ2-7; no clear D. The V end was cut by 0 bases, the J end by 0 bases, with 7 bases between. Germline loops: CDR1 SGDLS, CDR2 YYNGEE. The CDR3 length is 14 residues. The CDR3 region has the DNA TGTGCCAGCAGCGTAGACTGGCTCTCCTACGAGCAGTACTTC. Its protein is CASSVDWLSYEQYF.

This chain uses TRBV5-1 with TRBJ2-1, with no clear D. Trimming cost V 0 bases and J 8 bases, with 12 bases left between them. CDR1 is SGHRS, CDR2 YFSETQ, per germline. The CDR3 has 14 residues. CDR3 sequence reads: CASSLVLGYDEQFF. The CDR3 DNA follows: TGCGCCAGCAGCTTGGTTCTGGGTTACGATGAGCAGTTCTTC.

The chain carries TRBV7-9 and TRBJ1-1; TRBD1 matches 9 bases. Germline V lookup: CDR1 SEHNR, CDR2 FQNEAQ (reference sequence). The CDR3 has 16 residues. V dropped 5 bases and J dropped 4; count of bases not matched to a gene: 11. The CDR3 reads CASSPGQGRGVTEAFF. Here the CDR3 DNA reads TGTGCCAGCAGCCCCGGACAGGGGAGGGGTGTCACTGAAGCTTTCTTT.

This clone came up a few times. This chain connects TRBV27 to TRBJ1-6, with 7 bases fitting TRBD1. Germline loops: CDR1 MNHEY, CDR2 SMNVEV (reference sequence). The CDR3 extends over 18 amino acids. The J segment lost 7 bases and the V segment lost 3 bases, leaving 15 bases of the junction unmatched. The CDR3 DNA reads as TGTGCCAGCAGTTTTGACTCTGCGACAGGGCCGGTGAATTCACCCCTCCACTTT. This encodes CASSFDSATGPVNSPLHF.

The chain carries TRBV18 and TRBJ1-2, with D possibly matching TRBD1 (5 bases). The CDR3 spans 15 residues. Germline lookup yields CDR1 KGHSH and CDR2 LQKENI. Trimming stripped 3 bases from V and 0 bases from J, with 11 bases between. CDR3 residues: CASSPTGTANYGYTF. Written as DNA, the CDR3 is TGTGCCAGCTCACCGACCGGGACGGCTAACTATGGCTACACCTTC. The full variable domain, completed using reference TRBV18 and TRBJ1-2, is NAGVMQNPRHLVRRRGQEARLRCSPMKGHSHVYWYRQLPEEGLKFMVYLQKENIIDESGMPKERFSAEFPKEGPSILRIQQVVRGDSAAYFCASSPTGTANYGYTFGSGTRLTVV.

The chain combines TRBV16 with TRBJ1-5; D is uncertain. The CDR3 loop spans 13 amino acids. CDR1 KGHSY and CDR2 FQNENV come from the germline V gene. Trimming pared 3 bases from V and 7 bases from J, leaving 10 bases between. The CDR3 region is CASSQGGSQPQHF. DNA for the CDR3: TGTGCCAGCAGCCAGGGAGGATCACAGCCCCAGCATTTT.

The chain carries TRBV7-2 and TRBJ2-7, with D possibly being TRBD1 or TRBD2 (6 bases each). Germline lookup yields CDR1 SGHTA and CDR2 FQGNSA. The CDR3 has 14 amino acids. Trimming left V 3 bases short and J 2 bases short, with 11 bases between. DNA of the CDR3: TGTGCCAGCAGCTTTTGGGGGGCCGCCTACGAGCAGTACTTC. This sequence encodes CASSFWGAAYEQYF.

This clone was recorded only once. The rearrangement uses TRBV7-9 and TRBJ1-4, with 8 bases lining up with TRBD1. With V trimmed by 5 bases and J by 5 bases, 7 bases remained unmatched. This CDR3 has 15 residues. CDR1 and CDR2 (germline): SEHNR, FQNEAQ (reference sequence). The CDR3 spells CASSQKQGVNEKLFF. The CDR3 nucleotides read TGTGCCAGCAGCCAAAAACAGGGGGTAAATGAAAAACTGTTTTTT.

The V call is TRBV7-2, the J call TRBJ1-6; 8 bases match TRBD1. Germline V gene data show CDR1 as SGHTA and CDR2 as FQGNSA. The CDR3 runs 14 residues. The V gene end was trimmed by 3 bases and the J gene end by 7 bases; junction bases not matched to a gene: 2. CDR3 nucleotide sequence: TGTGCCAGCAGCTTTGGACAGGGAAATTCACCCCTCCACTTT. This codes for CASSFGQGNSPLHF.

V is TRBV14 and J is TRBJ2-1, with 7 bases aligning to TRBD2. This CDR3 region has 14 residues. Germline loops: CDR1 SGHDN, CDR2 FVKESK. V dropped 4 bases and J dropped 10; count of bases not matched to a gene: 10. CDR3 nucleotide sequence: TGTGCCAGCAGCCCCTCCTTACTAGCGACCGAGCAGTTCTTC. It encodes CASSPSLLATEQFF.

V gene TRBV19 combines with J gene TRBJ2-1, with 7 bases fitting TRBD1. This CDR3 has 14 residues. Germline CDR1 and CDR2: LNHDA and SQIVND (reference sequence). V dropped 8 bases and J dropped 1; count of bases not matched to a gene: 5. In nucleotides, the CDR3 is TGTGCCAGTCGTTTACAGGGGTCCTACAATGAGCAGTTCTTC. This sequence encodes CASRLQGSYNEQFF.

This chain connects TRBV5-1 to TRBJ1-6; D ambiguous. V lost 1 base and J 13 bases, leaving 15 bases between the germline ends. CDR1 SGHRS and CDR2 YFSETQ come from the germline V gene. This CDR3 has 14 residues. The CDR3 sequence: CASSLWSEGGPLHF. The CDR3 nucleotides are TGCGCCAGCAGCTTGTGGTCCGAAGGTGGGCCCCTCCACTTT.

The CDR3 is CASSIGIQGSGYTF. As DNA, the CDR3 is TGTGCCAGTAGTATCGGTATACAGGGAAGCGGCTACACCTTC. This chain joins TRBV19 and TRBJ1-2; D might be TRBD1 (6 bases). Trimming pared 3 bases from V and 8 bases from J, leaving 16 bases between. The CDR3 extends over 14 amino acids. Germline CDR1 and CDR2: LNHDA and SQIVND (reference sequence).

Points on this clone: Other DNA sequences in the sample encode the same CDR3. The chain links TRBV6-1 to TRBJ2-1; the match to TRBD2 covers 10 bases. V shed 3 bases, J shed 4 bases, and the junction held 6 bases outside the gene matches. Germline CDR1 and CDR2: MNHNS and SASEGT. CDR3 length: 16 residues. The DNA for the CDR3 is TGTGCCAGCAGTGAGTTAGCGGGAGGATCTTACAATGAGCAGTTCTTC. Its protein is CASSELAGGSYNEQFF.

V is TRBV27 and J is TRBJ2-7; 8 bases are a match to TRBD2. V dropped 0 bases and J dropped 3; count of bases not matched to a gene: 4. CDR3 length: 15 residues. Germline V lookup: CDR1 MNHEY, CDR2 SMNVEV (reference sequence). In DNA form, the CDR3 reads TGTGCCAGCAGTTTATCCCGGGGACTAGTCTACGAGCAGTACTTC. Protein sequence: CASSLSRGLVYEQYF.

This chain joins TRBV13 and TRBJ1-2; no firm D call. Germline CDR1 is PRHDT and CDR2 is FYEKMQ (reference sequence). CDR3 size: 12 residues. With 0 bases removed from V and 8 bases from J, the gap between germline ends came to 7 bases. The CDR3 nucleotides read TGTGCCAGCAGCTTAGGCCTTGGGGGCTACACCTTC. Protein product: CASSLGLGGYTF.